A single sample gave rise to the 16 T cell receptor beta chains below, sequenced in a study of OX40 agonist ivuxolimab in advanced cancers. Clones were read by immunoSEQ multiplex PCR, and TCRdb kept only the in-frame ones, dropping some. This table holds roughly 17,000 clones, more than 65% found once. The sample here was CD4+ or CD8+ T cells sorted from blood, taken in a trial of the OX40 agonist ivuxolimab. These receptors all stem from an adult with an advanced solid tumor such as melanoma, head and neck, liver or kidney cancer.

This clone has a handful of counts. This sequence joins TRBV2 and TRBJ2-2; TRBD1 matches at 10 bases. The CDR3 totals 17 residues. Germline-derived CDR1 and CDR2 are SNHLY and FYNNEI. The trim removed 7 bases at V and 5 bases at J, leaving 13 bases unmatched. CDR3 DNA: TGTGCCAGCATCCCGGGACAGGGGAGGTCGTGGACCGGGGAGCTGTTTTTT. Translated, it gives CASIPGQGRSWTGELFF. Filled out from reference TRBV2 and TRBJ2-2, the complete variable domain reads EPEVTQTPSHQVTQMGQEVILRCVPISNHLYFYWYRQILGQKVEFLVSFYNNEISEKSEIFDDQFSVERPDGSNFTLKIRSTKLEDSAMYFCASIPGQGRSWTGELFFGEGSRLTVL.

The chain uses TRBV19 and TRBJ1-5; no reliable D call. There are 9 residues in the CDR3. Germline V gene data show CDR1 as LNHDA and CDR2 as SQIVND (reference sequence). CDR3 sequence: CDSNQPQHF. The CDR3 bases are TGTGACAGCAATCAGCCCCAGCATTTT. The whole variable domain, remainder taken from reference TRBV19 and TRBJ1-5, is DGGITQSPKYLFRKEGQNVTLSCEQNLNHDAMYWYRQDPGQGLRLIYYSQIVNDFQKGDIAEGYSVSREKKESFPLTVTSAQKNPTAFYLCDSNQPQHFGDGTRLSIL.

This clone was found a few times. The chain is built from TRBV18 and TRBJ2-3; TRBD2 agrees at 8 bases. V shed 0 bases and J 5 bases; nucleotides not matched to a gene: 7. Germline V gene data show CDR1 as KGHSH and CDR2 as LQKENI. The CDR3 runs to 16 residues. DNA of the CDR3: TGTGCCAGCTCACCACCGTTACGGGAGGGCGAAGATACGCAGTATTTT. Translated, it gives CASSPPLREGEDTQYF. The full variable domain, completed using reference TRBV18 and TRBJ2-3, is NAGVMQNPRHLVRRRGQEARLRCSPMKGHSHVYWYRQLPEEGLKFMVYLQKENIIDESGMPKERFSAEFPKEGPSILRIQQVVRGDSAAYFCASSPPLREGEDTQYFGPGTRLTVL.

This clone was counted only a few times. J is TRBJ2-2 and V is TRBV4-3; no definite D call. V was pared by 0 bases and J by 4 bases, with 9 bases between. The CDR3 is made up of 15 amino acids. Germline lookup yields CDR1 LGHNA and CDR2 YSLEER. The CDR3 DNA reads TGCGCCAGCAGCCAAGATGGGCAGGTCACCGGGGAGCTGTTTTTT. The encoded protein is CASSQDGQVTGELFF.

The chain has TRBV6-5 and TRBJ2-1; tentative D call: TRBD2 (6 bases). V lost 4 bases and J lost 10, with 8 bases in between. The CDR3 sequence is 11 residues long. CDR1 and CDR2 (germline): MNHEY, SVGAGI. The CDR3 DNA sequence: TGTGCCAGCAGTTTCGGGAGAGAGCAGTTCTTC. Its protein is CASSFGREQFF.

The chain couples TRBV6-1 to TRBJ2-3; the D is unclear. V was trimmed by 1 base and J by 11 bases, leaving 16 bases between them. The CDR3 totals 14 residues. CDR1 is MNHNS and CDR2 is SASEGT in the germline V gene. The chain's CDR3 is CASSEEGTLTVQYF. In DNA form, the CDR3 reads TGTGCCAGCAGTGAAGAAGGCACATTAACAGTGCAGTATTTT.

The chain links TRBV7-9 to TRBJ2-5, with 13 positions matching TRBD2. Germline lookup yields CDR1 SEHNR and CDR2 FQNEAQ (reference sequence). CDR3 length: 14 amino acids. J gave up 5 bases and V 4 bases, and 1 base lay outside the gene matches. DNA for the CDR3: TGTGCCAGCAGCTCGGGACTAGCGGGGGAGACCCAGTACTTC. Translating it yields CASSSGLAGETQYF.

This clone was observed a handful of times. This sequence joins TRBV10-2 and TRBJ2-7; D may be TRBD1 (5 bases). The V end lost 8 bases, the J end lost 6 bases, and 14 bases lay between the germline ends. The CDR3 totals 12 residues. Germline V gives CDR1 WSHSY, CDR2 SAAADI. This chain's CDR3 is CASGLGAAEQYF. CDR3 DNA sequence: TGCGCCAGCGGCCTAGGGGCTGCCGAGCAGTACTTC.

This rearrangement joins TRBV7-9 to TRBJ2-5; TRBD2 aligns across 11 bases. Germline V gives CDR1 SEHNR, CDR2 FQNEAQ (reference sequence). Germline trimming cut 4 bases from V and 1 base from J; bases unmatched to any gene: 14. This CDR3 has 19 amino acids. The CDR3, as DNA: TGTGCCAGCAGCTGGAGCCCTGGGGGACTAGCGGTTTCCCAAGAGACCCAGTACTTC. Protein: CASSWSPGGLAVSQETQYF.

The chain is built from TRBV28 and TRBJ2-7, with D maybe TRBD1 (5 bases). This CDR3 has 11 amino acids. Trimming took 5 bases from V and 7 from J, leaving 9 bases between them. CDR1 and CDR2 from the germline V gene are MDHEN and SYDVKM. The CDR3 loop is CASSPGWEQYF. The CDR3 DNA follows: TGTGCCAGCAGTCCAGGGTGGGAGCAGTACTTC.

This clone is deemed medium-sized. The rearrangement links TRBV7-9 to TRBJ2-7, with D perhaps matching TRBD1 (6 bases). V lost 5 bases, J lost 3 bases, and 14 bases lay in between. Germline CDR1 is SEHNR and CDR2 is FQNEAQ (reference sequence). The CDR3 is 14 amino acids. CDR3 residues: CASSKMDSYYEQYF. In DNA, the CDR3 is TGTGCCAGCAGCAAAATGGACAGCTACTACGAGCAGTACTTC.

The J gene is TRBJ2-3, the V gene TRBV19; no reliable D call. V lost 3 bases and J 0 bases, leaving 13 bases between the germline ends. There are 16 residues in the CDR3. Germline CDR1 reads LNHDA; CDR2 reads SQIVND (reference sequence). The CDR3 DNA is TGTGCCAGTAGTATCCGTCGAGAGGCTAGCACAGATACGCAGTATTTT. This translates into CASSIRREASTDTQYF.

The gene calls are TRBV13 and TRBJ1-1; possibly TRBD1 for D (6 bases). Germline V CDR1 and CDR2: PRHDT, FYEKMQ (reference sequence). Trimming took 0 bases from V and 0 from J, leaving 8 bases between them. The CDR3 sequence is 15 residues long. The CDR3 sequence: CASSLGGTMNTEAFF. The CDR3 DNA reads as TGTGCCAGCAGCTTAGGAGGGACAATGAACACTGAAGCTTTCTTT.

For this clone: One end of the junction varies from germline; a read error may be responsible. This chain links TRBV2 with TRBJ1-4; D might be TRBD1 (6 bases). The CDR3 is 14 residues long. Per the germline V gene, CDR1 is SNHLY and CDR2 is FYNNEI. CDR3 loop: CANSDTGTNEKLFF. CDR3 nucleotide sequence: TGTGCCAACAGTGACACAGGGACTAATGAAAAACTGTTTTTT.

By proportion, this clone is medium-sized (0.01 to 0.1%). Different DNA sequences within this sample yield the same CDR3. The gene calls are TRBV9 and TRBJ1-5, with D perhaps TRBD1 (5 bases). The CDR3 runs 14 residues. Germline V CDR1 and CDR2: SGDLS, YYNGEE. With 0 bases removed from V and 3 bases from J, the gap between germline ends came to 7 bases. The CDR3 DNA reads TGTGCCAGCAGCGTAGGGGGACCCAATCAGCCCCAGCATTTT. This encodes CASSVGGPNQPQHF.

This clone showed up just a few times. The V gene is TRBV28, the J gene TRBJ2-5, with 10 bases matching TRBD1. Germline trimming cut 6 bases from V and 2 bases from J; bases unmatched to any gene: 6. This CDR3 comprises 15 residues. Germline assignment: CDR1 MDHEN and CDR2 SYDVKM. The CDR3 DNA reads TGTGCCAGCAGCTACCGGGACAGGGGACAAGAGACCCAGTACTTC. Translation gives CASSYRDRGQETQYF.